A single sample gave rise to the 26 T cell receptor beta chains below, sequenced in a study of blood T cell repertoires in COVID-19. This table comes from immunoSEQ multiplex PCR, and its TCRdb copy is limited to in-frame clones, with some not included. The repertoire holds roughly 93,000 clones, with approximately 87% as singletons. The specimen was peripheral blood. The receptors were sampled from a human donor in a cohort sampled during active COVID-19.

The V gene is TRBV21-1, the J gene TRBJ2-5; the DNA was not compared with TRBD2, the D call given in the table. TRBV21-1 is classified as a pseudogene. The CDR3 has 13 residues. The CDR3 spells CASSSGPTETQYF. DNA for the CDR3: TGTGCCAGCAGCAGCGGGCCTACAGAGACCCAGTACTTC.

CDR3 DNA: TGTGCCAGCAGCCAAAGCCGACAGGAGCGCACAGATACGCAGTATTTT. It encodes CASSQSRQERTDTQYF. J is TRBJ2-3 and V is TRBV4-2, with D tentatively TRBD1 (6 bases). CDR1 and CDR2 from the germline V gene are LGHNA and YNFKEQ. Trimming stripped 2 bases from V and 1 base from J, with 13 bases between. The CDR3 runs 16 residues.

The CDR3 here is CASSQGTTNTGELFF. The CDR3 DNA reads TGTGCCAGCAGCCAGGGGACAACGAACACCGGGGAGCTGTTTTTT. The rearrangement uses TRBV14 and TRBJ2-2, with a weak D call TRBD1 (6 bases). Germline assignment: CDR1 SGHDN and CDR2 FVKESK. The V end was cut by 3 bases, the J end by 0 bases, with 8 bases between. The CDR3 runs 15 residues.

CDR3 in DNA: TGTGCCAGCAGCAAAGGGCGGGTAATCCCTGGACTAGCGGCAATTCCCTTCACAGATACGCAGTATTTT. Translated: CASSKGRVIPGLAAIPFTDTQYF. The chain uses TRBV21-1 and TRBJ2-3; the table's D call, TRBD2, was not checked against the DNA. TRBV21-1 is a documented pseudogene. The CDR3 totals 23 residues.

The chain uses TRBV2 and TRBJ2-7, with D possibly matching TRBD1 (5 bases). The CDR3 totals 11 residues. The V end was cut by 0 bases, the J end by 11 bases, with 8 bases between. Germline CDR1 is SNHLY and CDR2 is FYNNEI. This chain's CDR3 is CASSEAVGEYF. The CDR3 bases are TGTGCCAGCAGTGAAGCGGTAGGGGAGTACTTC.

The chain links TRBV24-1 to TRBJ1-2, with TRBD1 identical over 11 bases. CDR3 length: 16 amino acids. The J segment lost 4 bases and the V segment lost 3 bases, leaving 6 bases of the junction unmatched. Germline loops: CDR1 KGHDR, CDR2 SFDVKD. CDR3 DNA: TGTGCCACCAGTGATAGGGGGACAGGGGGACTCTATGGCTACACCTTC. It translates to CATSDRGTGGLYGYTF.

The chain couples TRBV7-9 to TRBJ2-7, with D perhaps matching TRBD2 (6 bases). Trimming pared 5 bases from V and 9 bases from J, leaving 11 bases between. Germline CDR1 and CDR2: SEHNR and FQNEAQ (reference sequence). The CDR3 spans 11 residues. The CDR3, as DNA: TGTGCCAGCAGCACTGGGCGGGGGCAGTACTTC. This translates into CASSTGRGQYF.

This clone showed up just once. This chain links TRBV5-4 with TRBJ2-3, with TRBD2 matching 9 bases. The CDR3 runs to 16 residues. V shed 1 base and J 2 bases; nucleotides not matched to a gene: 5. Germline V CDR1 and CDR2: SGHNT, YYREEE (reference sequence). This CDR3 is CASSLRREGPTDTQYF. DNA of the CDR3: TGTGCCAGCAGCTTGAGGCGGGAGGGCCCCACAGATACGCAGTATTTT. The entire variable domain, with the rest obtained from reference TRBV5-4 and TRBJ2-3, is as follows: ETGVTQSPTHLIKTRGQQVTLRCSSQSGHNTVSWYQQALGQGPQFIFQYYREEENGRGNFPPRFSGLQFPNYSSELNVNALELDDSALYLCASSLRREGPTDTQYFGPGTRLTVL.

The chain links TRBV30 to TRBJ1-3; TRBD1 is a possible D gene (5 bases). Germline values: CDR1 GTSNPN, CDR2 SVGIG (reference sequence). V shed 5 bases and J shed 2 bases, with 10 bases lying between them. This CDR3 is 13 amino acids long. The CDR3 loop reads CAWSGLTGNTIYF. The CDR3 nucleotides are TGTGCCTGGTCGGGACTTACTGGAAACACCATATATTTT.

DNA of the CDR3: TGTGCCAGCAGCTTAGGTGGGCCAGGGCGGCGGGAGCAGTACTTC. It yields the protein CASSLGGPGRREQYF. The chain links TRBV7-9 to TRBJ2-7; perhaps TRBD1 as D (5 bases). The CDR3 runs to 15 residues. Trimming shortened V by 1 base and J by 7 bases, and 17 bases separated the two germline ends. Per germline, CDR1 SEHNR and CDR2 FQNEAQ (reference sequence).

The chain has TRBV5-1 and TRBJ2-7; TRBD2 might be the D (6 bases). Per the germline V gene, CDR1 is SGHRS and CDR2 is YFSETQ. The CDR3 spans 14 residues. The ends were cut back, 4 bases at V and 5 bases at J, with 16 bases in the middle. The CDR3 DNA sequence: TGCGCCAGCAGCCCGGAGGGGATTCCCCACGAGCAGTACTTC. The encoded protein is CASSPEGIPHEQYF.

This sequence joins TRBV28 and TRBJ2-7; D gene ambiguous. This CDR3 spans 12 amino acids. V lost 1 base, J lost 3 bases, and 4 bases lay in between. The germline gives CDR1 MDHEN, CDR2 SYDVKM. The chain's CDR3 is CASSLFGYEQYF. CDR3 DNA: TGTGCCAGCAGTTTATTCGGCTACGAGCAGTACTTC.

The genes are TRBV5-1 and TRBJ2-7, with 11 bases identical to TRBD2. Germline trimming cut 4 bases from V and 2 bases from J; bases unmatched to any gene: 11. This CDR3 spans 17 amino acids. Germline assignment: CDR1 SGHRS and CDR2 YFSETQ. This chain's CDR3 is CASSPHAGTSGPYEQYF. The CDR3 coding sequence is TGCGCCAGCAGCCCGCACGCCGGGACTAGCGGTCCCTACGAGCAGTACTTC. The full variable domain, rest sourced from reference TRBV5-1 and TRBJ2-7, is KAGVTQTPRYLIKTRGQQVTLSCSPISGHRSVSWYQQTPGQGLQFLFEYFSETQRNKGNFPGRFSGRQFSNSRSEMNVSTLELGDSALYLCASSPHAGTSGPYEQYFGPGTRLTVT.

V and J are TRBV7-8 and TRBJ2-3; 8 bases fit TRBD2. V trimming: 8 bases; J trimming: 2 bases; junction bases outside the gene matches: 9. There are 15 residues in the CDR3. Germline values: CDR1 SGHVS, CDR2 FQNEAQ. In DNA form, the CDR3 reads TGTGCCAGCGCCCCGGGGGGGCCGGACACAGATACGCAGTATTTT. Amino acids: CASAPGGPDTDTQYF.

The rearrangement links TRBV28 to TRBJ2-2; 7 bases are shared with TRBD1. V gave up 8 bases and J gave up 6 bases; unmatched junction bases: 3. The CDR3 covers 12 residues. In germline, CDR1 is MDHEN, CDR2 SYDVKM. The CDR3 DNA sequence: TGTGCCAGCGCCAGGGGGTCCGGGGAGCTGTTTTTT. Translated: CASARGSGELFF.

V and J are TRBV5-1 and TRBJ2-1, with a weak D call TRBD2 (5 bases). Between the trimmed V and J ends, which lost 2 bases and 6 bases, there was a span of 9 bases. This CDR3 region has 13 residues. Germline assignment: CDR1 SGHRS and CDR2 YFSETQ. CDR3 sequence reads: CASSLLEINEQFF. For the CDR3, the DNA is TGCGCCAGCAGCTTACTAGAAATCAATGAGCAGTTCTTC.

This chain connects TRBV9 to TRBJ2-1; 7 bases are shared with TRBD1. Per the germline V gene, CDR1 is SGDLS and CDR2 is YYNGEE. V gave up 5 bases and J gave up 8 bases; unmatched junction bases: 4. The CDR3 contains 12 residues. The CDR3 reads CASSPQGHEQFF. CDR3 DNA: TGTGCCAGCAGTCCACAGGGGCATGAGCAGTTCTTC.

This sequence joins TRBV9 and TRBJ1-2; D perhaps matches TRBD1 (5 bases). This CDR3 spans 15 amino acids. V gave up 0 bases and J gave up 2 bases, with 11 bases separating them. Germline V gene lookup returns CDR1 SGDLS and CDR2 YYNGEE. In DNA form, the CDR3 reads TGTGCCAGCAGCGTAGCAACAGGACTAAACTATGGCTACACCTTC. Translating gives CASSVATGLNYGYTF.

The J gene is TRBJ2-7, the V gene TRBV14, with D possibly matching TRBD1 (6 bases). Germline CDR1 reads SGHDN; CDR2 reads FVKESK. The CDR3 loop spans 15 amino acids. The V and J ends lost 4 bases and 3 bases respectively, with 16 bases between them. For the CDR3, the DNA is TGTGCCAGCAGCCGATTACAGGGCGTGGACTACGAGCAGTACTTC. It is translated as CASSRLQGVDYEQYF.

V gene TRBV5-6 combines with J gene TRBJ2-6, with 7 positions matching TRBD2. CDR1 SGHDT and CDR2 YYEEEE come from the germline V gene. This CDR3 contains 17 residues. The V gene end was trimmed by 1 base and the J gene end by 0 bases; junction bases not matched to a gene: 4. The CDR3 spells CASSLIGGFSGANVLTF. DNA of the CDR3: TGTGCCAGCAGCTTGATCGGGGGGTTCTCTGGGGCCAACGTCCTGACTTTC.

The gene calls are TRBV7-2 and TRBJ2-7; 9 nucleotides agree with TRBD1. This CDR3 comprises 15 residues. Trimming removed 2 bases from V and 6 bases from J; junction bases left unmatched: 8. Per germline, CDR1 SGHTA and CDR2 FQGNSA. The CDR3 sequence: CASSLTPGQGGEQYF. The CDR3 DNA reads TGTGCCAGCAGCTTAACACCGGGACAGGGTGGCGAGCAGTACTTC. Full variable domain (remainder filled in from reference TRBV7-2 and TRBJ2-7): GAGVSQSPSNKVTEKGKDVELRCDPISGHTALYWYRQSLGQGLEFLIYFQGNSAPDKSGLPSDRFSAERTGGSVSTLTIQRTQQEDSAVYLCASSLTPGQGGEQYFGPGTRLTVT.

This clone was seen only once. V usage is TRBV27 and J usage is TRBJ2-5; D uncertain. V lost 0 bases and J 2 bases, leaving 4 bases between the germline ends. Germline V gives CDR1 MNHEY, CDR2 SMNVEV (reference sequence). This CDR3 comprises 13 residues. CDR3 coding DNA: TGTGCCAGCAGTTTATCGAGGCAAGAGACCCAGTACTTC. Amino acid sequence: CASSLSRQETQYF.

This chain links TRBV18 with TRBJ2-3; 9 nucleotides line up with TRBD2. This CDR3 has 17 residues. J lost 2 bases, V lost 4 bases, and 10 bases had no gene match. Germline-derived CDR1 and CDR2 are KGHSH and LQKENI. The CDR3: CASSQSLPSGVTDTQYF. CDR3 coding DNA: TGTGCCAGCTCACAGTCCTTGCCTAGCGGGGTCACAGATACGCAGTATTTT.

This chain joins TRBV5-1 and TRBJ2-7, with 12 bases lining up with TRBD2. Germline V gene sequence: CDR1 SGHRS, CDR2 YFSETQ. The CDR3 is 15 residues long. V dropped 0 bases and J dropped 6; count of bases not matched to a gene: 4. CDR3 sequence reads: CASSLGTSGNGEQYF. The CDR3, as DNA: TGCGCCAGCAGCTTGGGGACTAGCGGGAATGGCGAGCAGTACTTC.

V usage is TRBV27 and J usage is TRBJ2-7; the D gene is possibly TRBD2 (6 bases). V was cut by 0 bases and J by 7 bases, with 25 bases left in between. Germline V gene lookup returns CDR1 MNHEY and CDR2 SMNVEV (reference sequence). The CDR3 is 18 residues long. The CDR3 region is CASSLSSLRDSVSGEQYF. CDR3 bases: TGTGCCAGCAGTTTATCGAGCCTACGGGACTCCGTGTCGGGGGAGCAGTACTTC.

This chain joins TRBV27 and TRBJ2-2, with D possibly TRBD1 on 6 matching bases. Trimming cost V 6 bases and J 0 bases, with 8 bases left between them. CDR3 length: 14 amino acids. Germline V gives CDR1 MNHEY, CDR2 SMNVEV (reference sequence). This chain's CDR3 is CASRGAANTGELFF. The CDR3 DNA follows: TGTGCCAGCAGGGGGGCAGCGAACACCGGGGAGCTGTTTTTT.